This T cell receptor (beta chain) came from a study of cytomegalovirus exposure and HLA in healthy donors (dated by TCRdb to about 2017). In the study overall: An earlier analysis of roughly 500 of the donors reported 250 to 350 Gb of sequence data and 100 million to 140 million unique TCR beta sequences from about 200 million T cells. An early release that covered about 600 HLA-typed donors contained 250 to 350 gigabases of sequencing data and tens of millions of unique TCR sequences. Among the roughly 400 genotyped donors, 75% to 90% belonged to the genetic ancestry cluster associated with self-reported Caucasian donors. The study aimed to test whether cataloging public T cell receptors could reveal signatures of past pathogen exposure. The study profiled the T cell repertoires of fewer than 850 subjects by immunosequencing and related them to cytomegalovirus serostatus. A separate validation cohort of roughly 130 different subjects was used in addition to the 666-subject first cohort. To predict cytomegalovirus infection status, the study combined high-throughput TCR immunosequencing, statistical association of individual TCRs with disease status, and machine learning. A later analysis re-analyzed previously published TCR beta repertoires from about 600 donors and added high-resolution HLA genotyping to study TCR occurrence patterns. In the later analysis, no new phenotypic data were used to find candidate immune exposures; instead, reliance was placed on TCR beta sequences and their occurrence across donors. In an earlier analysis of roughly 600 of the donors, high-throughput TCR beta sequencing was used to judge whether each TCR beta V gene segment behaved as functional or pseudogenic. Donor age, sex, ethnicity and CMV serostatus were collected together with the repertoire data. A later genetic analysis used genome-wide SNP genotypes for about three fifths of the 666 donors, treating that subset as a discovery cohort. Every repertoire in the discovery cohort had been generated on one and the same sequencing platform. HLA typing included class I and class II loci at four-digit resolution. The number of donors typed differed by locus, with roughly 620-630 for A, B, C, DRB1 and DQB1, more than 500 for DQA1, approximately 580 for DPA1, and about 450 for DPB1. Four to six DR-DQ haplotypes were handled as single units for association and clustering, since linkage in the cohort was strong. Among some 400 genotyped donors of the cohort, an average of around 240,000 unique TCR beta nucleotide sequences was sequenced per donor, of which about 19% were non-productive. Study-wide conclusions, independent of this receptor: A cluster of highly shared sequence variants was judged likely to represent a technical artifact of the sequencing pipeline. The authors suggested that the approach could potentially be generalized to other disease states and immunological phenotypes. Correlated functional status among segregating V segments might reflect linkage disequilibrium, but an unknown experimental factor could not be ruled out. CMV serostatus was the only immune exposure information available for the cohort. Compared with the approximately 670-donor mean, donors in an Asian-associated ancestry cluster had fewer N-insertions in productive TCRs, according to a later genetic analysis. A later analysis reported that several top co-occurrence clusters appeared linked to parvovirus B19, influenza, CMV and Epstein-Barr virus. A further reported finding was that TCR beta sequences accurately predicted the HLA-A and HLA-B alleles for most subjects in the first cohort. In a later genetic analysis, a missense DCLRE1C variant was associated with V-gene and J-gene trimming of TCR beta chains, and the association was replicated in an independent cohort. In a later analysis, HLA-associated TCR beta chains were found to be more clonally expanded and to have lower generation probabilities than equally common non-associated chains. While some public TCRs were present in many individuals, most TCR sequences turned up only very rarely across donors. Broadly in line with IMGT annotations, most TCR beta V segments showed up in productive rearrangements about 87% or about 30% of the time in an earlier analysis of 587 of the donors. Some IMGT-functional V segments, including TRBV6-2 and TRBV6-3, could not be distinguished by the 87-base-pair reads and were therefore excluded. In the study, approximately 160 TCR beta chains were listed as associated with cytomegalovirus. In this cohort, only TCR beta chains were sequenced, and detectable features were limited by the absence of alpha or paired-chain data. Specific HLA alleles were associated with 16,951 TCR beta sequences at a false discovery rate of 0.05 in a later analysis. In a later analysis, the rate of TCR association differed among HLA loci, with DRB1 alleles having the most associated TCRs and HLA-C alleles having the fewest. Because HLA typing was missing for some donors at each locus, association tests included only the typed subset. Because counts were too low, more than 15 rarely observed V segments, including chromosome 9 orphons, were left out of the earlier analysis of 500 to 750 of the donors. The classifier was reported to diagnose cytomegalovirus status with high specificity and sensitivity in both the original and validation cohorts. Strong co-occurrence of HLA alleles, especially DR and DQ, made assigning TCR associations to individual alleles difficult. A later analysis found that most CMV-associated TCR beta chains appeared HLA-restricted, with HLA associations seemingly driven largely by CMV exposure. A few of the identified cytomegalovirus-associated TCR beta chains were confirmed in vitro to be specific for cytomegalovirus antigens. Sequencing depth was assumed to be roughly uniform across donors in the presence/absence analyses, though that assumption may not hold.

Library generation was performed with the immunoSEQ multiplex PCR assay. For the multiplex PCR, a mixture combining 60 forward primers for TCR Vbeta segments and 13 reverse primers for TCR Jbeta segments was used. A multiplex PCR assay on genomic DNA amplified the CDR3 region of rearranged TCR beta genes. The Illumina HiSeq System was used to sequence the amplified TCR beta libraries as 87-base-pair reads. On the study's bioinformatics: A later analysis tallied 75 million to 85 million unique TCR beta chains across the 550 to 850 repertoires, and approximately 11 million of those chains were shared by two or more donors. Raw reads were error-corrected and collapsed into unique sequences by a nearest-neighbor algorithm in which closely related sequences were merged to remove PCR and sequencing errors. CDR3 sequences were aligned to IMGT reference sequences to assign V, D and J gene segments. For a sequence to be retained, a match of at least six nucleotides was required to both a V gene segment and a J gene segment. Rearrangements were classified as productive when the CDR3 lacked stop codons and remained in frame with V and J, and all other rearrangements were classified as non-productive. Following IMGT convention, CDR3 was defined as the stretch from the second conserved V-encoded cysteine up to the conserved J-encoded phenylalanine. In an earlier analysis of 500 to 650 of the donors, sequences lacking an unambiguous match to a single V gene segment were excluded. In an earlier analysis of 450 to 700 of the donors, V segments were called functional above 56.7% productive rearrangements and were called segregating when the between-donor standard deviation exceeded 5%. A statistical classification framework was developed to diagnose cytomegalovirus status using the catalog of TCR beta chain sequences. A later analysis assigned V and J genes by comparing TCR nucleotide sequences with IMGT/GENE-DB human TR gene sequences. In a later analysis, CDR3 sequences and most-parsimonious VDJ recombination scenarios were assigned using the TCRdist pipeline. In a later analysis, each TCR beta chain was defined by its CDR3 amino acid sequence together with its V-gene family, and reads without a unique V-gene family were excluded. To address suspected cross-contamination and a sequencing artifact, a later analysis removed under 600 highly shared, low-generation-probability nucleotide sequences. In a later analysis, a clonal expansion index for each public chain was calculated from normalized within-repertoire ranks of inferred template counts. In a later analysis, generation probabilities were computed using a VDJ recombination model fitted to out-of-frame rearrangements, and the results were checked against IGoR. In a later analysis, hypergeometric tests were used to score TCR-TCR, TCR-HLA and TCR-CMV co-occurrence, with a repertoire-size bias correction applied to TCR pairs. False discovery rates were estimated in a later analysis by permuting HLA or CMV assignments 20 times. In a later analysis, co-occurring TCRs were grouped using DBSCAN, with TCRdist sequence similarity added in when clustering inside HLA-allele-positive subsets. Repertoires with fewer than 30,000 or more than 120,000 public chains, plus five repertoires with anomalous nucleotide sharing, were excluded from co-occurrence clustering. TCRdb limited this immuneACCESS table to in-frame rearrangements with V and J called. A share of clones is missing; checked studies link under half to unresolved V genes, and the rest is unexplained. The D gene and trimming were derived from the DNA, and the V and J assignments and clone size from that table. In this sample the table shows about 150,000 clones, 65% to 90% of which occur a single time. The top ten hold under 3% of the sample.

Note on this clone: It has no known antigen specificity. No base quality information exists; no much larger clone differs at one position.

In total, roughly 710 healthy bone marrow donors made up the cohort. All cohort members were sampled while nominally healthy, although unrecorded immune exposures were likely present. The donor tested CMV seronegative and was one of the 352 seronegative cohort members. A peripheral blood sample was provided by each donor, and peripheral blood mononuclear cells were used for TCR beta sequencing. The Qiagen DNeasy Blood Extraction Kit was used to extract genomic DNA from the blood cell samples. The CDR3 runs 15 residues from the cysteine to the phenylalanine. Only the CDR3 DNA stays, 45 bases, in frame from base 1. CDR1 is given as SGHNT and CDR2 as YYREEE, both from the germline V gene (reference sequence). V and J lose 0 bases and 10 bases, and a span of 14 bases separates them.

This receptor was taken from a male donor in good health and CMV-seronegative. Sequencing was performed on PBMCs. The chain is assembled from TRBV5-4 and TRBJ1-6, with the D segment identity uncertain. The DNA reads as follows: TGTGCCAGCAGCTTGGGGGCCTCGGGGTTCTCACCCCTCCACTTT. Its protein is CASSLGASGFSPLHF.